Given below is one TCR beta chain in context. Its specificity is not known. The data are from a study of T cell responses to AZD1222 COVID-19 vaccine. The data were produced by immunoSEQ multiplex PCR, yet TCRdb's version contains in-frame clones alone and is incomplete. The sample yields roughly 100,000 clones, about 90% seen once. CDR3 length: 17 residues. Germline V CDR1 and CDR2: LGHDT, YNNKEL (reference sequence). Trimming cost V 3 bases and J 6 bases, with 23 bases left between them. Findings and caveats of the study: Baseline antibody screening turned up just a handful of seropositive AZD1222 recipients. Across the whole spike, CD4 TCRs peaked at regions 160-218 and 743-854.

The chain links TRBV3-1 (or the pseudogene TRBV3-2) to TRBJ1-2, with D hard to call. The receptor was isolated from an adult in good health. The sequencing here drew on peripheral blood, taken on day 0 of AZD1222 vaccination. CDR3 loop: CASSHTPQAWTQNGYTF. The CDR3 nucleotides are TGTGCCAGCAGCCACACCCCACAAGCCTGGACTCAGAATGGCTACACCTTC.